The 8 T cell receptor beta chains below all came from one sample that was sequenced in a study of early stage breast cancer tumors. This table comes from immunoSEQ multiplex PCR, and its TCRdb copy is limited to in-frame clones, with some not included. This table has 45,000 to 50,000 clones, about 80% appearing once. Sequencing was carried out using blood. These receptor sequences come from a person aged 45-60 years with breast cancer.

The gene calls are TRBV28 and TRBJ1-1, with unresolved D. V was clipped by 4 bases and J by 3 bases, with 9 bases between them. CDR1 MDHEN and CDR2 SYDVKM come from the germline V gene. The CDR3 totals 13 residues. CDR3: CASSWNRDTEAFF. In DNA form, the CDR3 reads TGTGCCAGCAGTTGGAATCGGGACACTGAAGCTTTCTTT.

The chain carries TRBV27 and TRBJ2-1; D possibly corresponds to TRBD2 (7 bases). CDR3 length equals 15 residues. Germline V gene data show CDR1 as MNHEY and CDR2 as SMNVEV (reference sequence). Trimming took off 8 bases at V and 2 bases at J, with 16 bases between the two ends. CDR3 in amino acids: CASGNRAGAYNEQFF. In DNA, the CDR3 is TGTGCCAGCGGTAACAGGGCGGGGGCCTACAATGAGCAGTTCTTC.

The V and J genes are TRBV5-1 and TRBJ2-7; TRBD1 matches at 11 bases. Germline assignment: CDR1 SGHRS and CDR2 YFSETQ. This CDR3 is built from 15 residues. The V gene end was trimmed by 3 bases and the J gene end by 3 bases; junction bases not matched to a gene: 5. The CDR3 loop reads CASSWGTGGYYEQYF. The CDR3 DNA reads TGCGCCAGCAGCTGGGGGACAGGGGGATACTACGAGCAGTACTTC.

Turning to this clone: The sample holds other DNA sequences that translate to the same CDR3. The chain joins TRBV15 to TRBJ2-7, with D tentatively TRBD1 (5 bases). Germline CDR1 LNHNV, CDR2 YYDKDF (reference sequence). The V end was cut by 0 bases, the J end by 4 bases, with 10 bases between. This CDR3 spans 14 amino acids. The CDR3 sequence is CATSRDRGRYEQYF. The CDR3 DNA follows: TGTGCCACCAGCAGAGATAGGGGTCGTTACGAGCAGTACTTC.

This chain links TRBV6-5 with TRBJ1-2; tentatively, D is TRBD1 (6 bases). The germline CDR1 and CDR2 sequences are MNHEY and SVGAGI. V was pared by 5 bases and J by 4 bases, with 11 bases between. The CDR3 has 13 residues. Here the CDR3 DNA reads TGTGCCAGCAGTAGACGACAGGCCTATGGCTACACCTTC. Amino acids: CASSRRQAYGYTF.

This clone has only a few counts. The rearrangement links TRBV5-1 to TRBJ2-2; D is perhaps TRBD2 (5 bases). The germline CDR1 and CDR2 sequences are SGHRS and YFSETQ. The germline V and J ends were trimmed by 4 bases and 0 bases, with 13 bases remaining between them. This CDR3 comprises 16 residues. CDR3 sequence: CASSPFRGANTGELFF. CDR3 DNA: TGCGCCAGCAGCCCGTTCCGGGGAGCGAACACCGGGGAGCTGTTTTTT.

Details on this clone: The junction departs from the called germline gene at one end, perhaps through a read error. The chain has TRBV7-7 and TRBJ2-5; TRBD1 matches at 8 bases. Germline assignment: CDR1 SSHAT and CDR2 FNYEAQ (reference sequence). CDR3 length equals 14 residues. CDR3 residues: CASSLGTGQETQYF. DNA for the CDR3: TGTGCTAGCAGCTTAGGGACAGGCCAAGAGACCCAGTACTTC.

About this clone: At the DNA level, this CDR3 is encoded by other sequences in the same sample as well. The gene calls are TRBV9 and TRBJ2-7, with D perhaps assigned TRBD1 or TRBD2 (5 bases each). The CDR3 spans 15 residues. Germline assignment: CDR1 SGDLS and CDR2 YYNGEE. The ends were cut back, 0 bases at V and 3 bases at J, with 13 bases in the middle. CDR3 DNA sequence: TGTGCCAGCAGCGTAGATGGGACCGGGATCTACGAGCAGTACTTC. This codes for CASSVDGTGIYEQYF. The full variable domain, completed using reference TRBV9 and TRBJ2-7, is DSGVTQTPKHLITATGQRVTLRCSPRSGDLSVYWYQQSLDQGLQFLIQYYNGEERAKGNILERFSAQQFPDLHSELNLSSLELGDSALYFCASSVDGTGIYEQYFGPGTRLTVT.